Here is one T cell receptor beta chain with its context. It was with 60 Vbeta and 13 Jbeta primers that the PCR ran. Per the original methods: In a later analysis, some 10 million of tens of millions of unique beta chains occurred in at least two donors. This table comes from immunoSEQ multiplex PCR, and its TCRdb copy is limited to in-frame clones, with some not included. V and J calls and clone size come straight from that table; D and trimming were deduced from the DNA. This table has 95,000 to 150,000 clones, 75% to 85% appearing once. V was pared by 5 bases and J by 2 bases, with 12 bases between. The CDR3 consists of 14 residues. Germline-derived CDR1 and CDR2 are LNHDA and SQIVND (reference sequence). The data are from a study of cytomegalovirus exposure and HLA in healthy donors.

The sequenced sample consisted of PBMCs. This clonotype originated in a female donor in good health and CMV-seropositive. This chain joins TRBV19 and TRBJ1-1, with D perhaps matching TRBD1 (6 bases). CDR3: CASSLPGTNTEAFF. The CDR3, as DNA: TGTGCCAGTAGTTTGCCGGGGACAAACACTGAAGCTTTCTTT.